Given below is one T cell receptor (beta chain) in context. Its antigen is still unknown. The sample is drawn from a study of cytomegalovirus exposure and HLA in healthy donors. Sequenced by immunoSEQ multiplex PCR; TCRdb stores in-frame clones only, minus some. Of fewer than 200,000 clones detected, about 85% appear once; the ten largest clones hold about 17%. Whole-study results and caveats: Using the classifier, cytomegalovirus status was reportedly diagnosed with high specificity and sensitivity.

This CDR3 contains 14 residues. The germline V gene has CDR1 SGDLS and CDR2 YYNGEE. V was clipped by 0 bases and J by 5 bases; unmatched bases: 5. Sequences were obtained from PBMCs. This receptor was identified in a man between 18 and 29 years old in good health and CMV-seropositive. The J gene is TRBJ2-7, the V gene TRBV9; 7 bases fit TRBD2. For the CDR3, the DNA is TGTGCCAGCAGCGTAGGTGGGAGGGCCAACGAGCAGTACTTC. Amino acid sequence: CASSVGGRANEQYF.